Sequencing of this T cell receptor (beta chain) was carried out in a study of blood T cells in healthy people across ages. Findings of the study overall: Percentage of naive T cells showed a strong correlation with TCR beta diversity. Leaving the PBMCs unsorted stopped any conclusive comparison of naive versus antigen-experienced cells. Donors of long life had a larger count of naive CD4+ cells and greater diversity than aged donors.

In its sample, this clonotype was seen a few times. The antigen is not known. PCR was performed a second time for roughly 7 to 12 cycles using a sample-barcoded 5' primer and a J-beta primer mix. All cDNA molecules were each tagged by a template-switch adaptor with 12 random nucleotides. TCRdb reprocessed the 5' RACE reads via MiXCR and lists one record per CDR3 protein. The sample yields fewer than 900,000 distinct CDR3 sequences, around half seen once. Per germline, CDR1 LGHNA and CDR2 YNFKEQ. The CDR3 sequence is 16 residues long. With 0 bases clipped from V and 8 bases from J, the junction kept 7 bases outside the gene matches.

The source material was blood. This clonotype was obtained from a woman aged 55-70 years in good health. The chain couples TRBV4-2 to TRBJ2-7; 13 bases fit TRBD2. The CDR3 DNA sequence: TGTGCCAGCAGCCAAGATTCCGGGACTAGCGGGAAGAAGCAGTACTTC. Its protein product is CASSQDSGTSGKKQYF.